A single sample gave rise to the 12 T cell receptor beta chains below, sequenced in a study of spatial heterogeneity in lung cancer. Antigen specificity for these receptors is unknown. Via MiXCR, TCRdb re-called the 5' RACE reads, giving one row per CDR3 protein. The sample lists fewer than 20,000 distinct CDR3 sequences, 6.5% to 8.5% occurring once. Time point meaning: sample taken at primary tumor resection. Study-level findings and limits: Mutation counts in tumors were tracked by counts of expanded intratumoral alpha and beta TCRs.

The source was lung tumor tissue, collected at surgery. These receptors all stem from a male donor with early-stage non-small cell lung cancer.

This chain connects TRBV12-3 or TRBV12-4 to TRBJ1-2; D might be TRBD1 (6 bases). This CDR3 has 14 amino acids. Trimming removed 5 bases from V and 8 bases from J, with 18 bases in between. CDR3 sequence reads: CASSQSDSHAGYTF. In nucleotides, the CDR3 is TGTGCCAGCAGTCAATCGGACAGCCATGCGGGCTACACCTTC.

V gene TRBV7-2 combines with J gene TRBJ2-1; weak D call: TRBD2 (5 bases). The V end was cut by 1 base, the J end by 4 bases, with 11 bases between. CDR1 and CDR2 (germline): SGHTA, FQGNSA. The CDR3 has 15 residues. The CDR3 reads CASSLETGSYNEQFF. As DNA, the CDR3 is TGTGCCAGCAGCTTAGAAACGGGGAGTTACAATGAGCAGTTCTTC.

This clonotype was counted ten times or more. The genes are TRBV20-1 and TRBJ1-1; TRBD1 aligns across 7 bases. This CDR3 has 14 amino acids. Germline trimming cut 2 bases from V and 1 base from J; bases unmatched to any gene: 4. Germline V gene data show CDR1 as DFQATT and CDR2 as SNEGSKA (reference sequence). The CDR3 here is CSARLGGTNTEAFF. For the CDR3, the DNA is TGCAGTGCTAGATTAGGGGGCACGAACACTGAAGCTTTCTTT.

By its share, this clonotype is medium-sized. The CDR3 loop is CASSNRILTEAFF. CDR3 nucleotides: TGTGCCAGCAGTAACAGGATACTCACTGAAGCTTTCTTT. V gene TRBV6-2 or TRBV6-3 combines with J gene TRBJ1-1; the D gene is possibly TRBD1 (5 bases). The CDR3 is 13 amino acids. Trimming cost V 5 bases and J 4 bases, with 11 bases left between them. Germline CDR1 MNHEY, CDR2 SVGEGT.

This clonotype was detected only a few times. The J gene is TRBJ2-1, the V gene TRBV20-1; D may be TRBD2 (6 bases). The V gene's germline CDR1 is DFQATT and CDR2 SNEGSKA (reference sequence). The length of the CDR3 is 15 residues. V was shortened by 5 bases and J by 7 bases, with 21 bases between the two germline ends. The CDR3 region has the DNA TGCAGTGCTGCCGGGTCGATAGCGGTTGGAAATGAGCAGTTCTTC. Translation gives CSAAGSIAVGNEQFF.

Turning to this clonotype: This may be a read error, as it is one base from a much larger clone. Here the CDR3 reads CPSSRVLGEQFF. The CDR3 DNA reads as TGTCCCAGCAGCAGAGTATTAGGTGAGCAGTTCTTC. The V call is TRBV7-2, the J call TRBJ2-1, with D unclear. The CDR3 runs 12 residues. Germline CDR1 and CDR2: SGHTA and FQGNSA.

This clonotype has a count of ten or more. The J gene is TRBJ1-3, the V gene TRBV5-1, with D tentatively TRBD1 (5 bases). Germline loops: CDR1 SGHRS, CDR2 YFSETQ. The CDR3 spans 15 residues. V lost 1 base, J lost 3 bases, and 11 bases lay in between. CDR3 DNA: TGCGCCAGCAGCTTGCAAGGGGAAAATGGAAACACCATATATTTT. Its protein product is CASSLQGENGNTIYF.

V and J are TRBV9 and TRBJ2-7, with a possible D match to TRBD1 (5 bases). CDR3 length equals 15 residues. Looked up from germline, CDR1 is SGDLS and CDR2 is YYNGEE. V lost 4 bases, J lost 1 base, and 15 bases lay in between. CDR3: CASSPRTQTSYEQYF. In nucleotides, the CDR3 is TGTGCCAGCAGCCCGCGGACACAAACATCCTACGAGCAGTACTTC.

The sample holds a few counts of this clonotype. CDR3 in DNA: TGCGCCAGCAGCTTGGAGGGGGAAGTTAGCACAGATACGCAGTATTTT. This sequence encodes CASSLEGEVSTDTQYF. The genes are TRBV5-1 and TRBJ2-3; a weak D match, TRBD1 (6 bases). The ends were cut back, 0 bases at V and 0 bases at J, with 11 bases in the middle. The CDR3 totals 16 residues. Per germline, CDR1 SGHRS and CDR2 YFSETQ.

This clonotype showed up many times. The rearrangement joins TRBV2 to TRBJ1-4; the D is unclear. The CDR3 extends over 11 amino acids. Looked up from germline, CDR1 is SNHLY and CDR2 is FYNNEI. The V end lost 5 bases, the J end lost 6 bases, and 4 bases lay between the germline ends. The CDR3 sequence is CASSSDEKLFF. DNA of the CDR3: TGTGCCAGCAGTTCTGATGAAAAACTGTTTTTT. Supplemented by reference TRBV2 and TRBJ1-4, the full variable domain reads EPEVTQTPSHQVTQMGQEVILRCVPISNHLYFYWYRQILGQKVEFLVSFYNNEISEKSEIFDDQFSVERPDGSNFTLKIRSTKLEDSAMYFCASSSDEKLFFGSGTQLSVL.

This clonotype has ten or more counts. V is TRBV2 and J is TRBJ1-4, with D unresolved. The V gene lost 10 bases and the J gene lost 7 bases, with 16 bases spanning the gap. CDR1 and CDR2 from the germline V gene are SNHLY and FYNNEI. This CDR3 contains 13 residues. The CDR3 coding sequence is TGTGCCATGCGACGGGAACCACGTGAAAAACTGTTTTTT. Its translation is CAMRREPREKLFF.

This clonotype came up many times. The V and J genes are TRBV11-2 and TRBJ2-1; 10 bases agree with TRBD2. Germline V gene lookup returns CDR1 SGHAT and CDR2 FQNNGV. The V segment lost 5 bases and the J segment 7 bases; nucleotides outside the gene matches: 8. This CDR3 has 15 amino acids. The CDR3 DNA sequence: TGTGCCAGCAGCCCAGCGGGGGGGGTCGGAAATGAGCAGTTCTTC. It translates to CASSPAGGVGNEQFF.